Presented here are 8 T cell receptor beta chains from one specimen sequenced in a study of blood T cell repertoires in COVID-19. Assay used: immunoSEQ multiplex PCR; TCRdb lists only in-frame clones, some missing. The profile shows about 150,000 clones, about 90% of them singletons. The sequencing input was peripheral blood. All receptors derive from a man aged 50 to 59 with acute or convalescent COVID-19.

The CDR3 DNA follows: TGTGCCAGCAGTCCGACAGGGTCTACCTACGAGCAGTACGTC. Encoded protein: CASSPTGSTYEQYV. The rearrangement joins TRBV2 to TRBJ2-7; 7 bases line up with TRBD1. The germline V gene encodes CDR1 SNHLY and CDR2 FYNNEI. This CDR3 region has 14 residues. J gave up 2 bases and V 5 bases, and 6 bases lay outside the gene matches.

The chain couples TRBV9 to TRBJ1-1; D is unclear. CDR1 is SGDLS and CDR2 is YYNGEE in the germline V gene. The CDR3 is 13 residues long. V was clipped by 1 base and J by 3 bases, with 7 bases between them. The CDR3 here is CASSVRVYTEAFF. DNA of the CDR3: TGTGCCAGCAGCGTACGGGTATACACTGAAGCTTTCTTT.

V usage is TRBV19 and J usage is TRBJ1-5; D gene ambiguous. Trimming left V 3 bases short and J 7 bases short, with 7 bases between. The CDR3 extends over 12 amino acids. Germline-derived CDR1 and CDR2 are LNHDA and SQIVND (reference sequence). The CDR3, as DNA: TGTGCCAGTAGTATCTACCTCCAGCCCCAGCATTTT. The encoded protein is CASSIYLQPQHF.

The chain is built from TRBV5-5 and TRBJ1-2; 7 bases line up with TRBD1. The CDR3 runs to 15 residues. In germline, CDR1 is SGHKS, CDR2 YYEKEE (reference sequence). Germline trimming cut 4 bases from V and 2 bases from J; bases unmatched to any gene: 8. Written as DNA, the CDR3 is TGTGCCAGCAGCCCCCGAGACAGGGACAACTATGGCTACACCTTC. It yields the protein CASSPRDRDNYGYTF. The full variable domain, rest sourced from reference TRBV5-5 and TRBJ1-2, is DAGVTQSPTHLIKTRGQQVTLRCSPISGHKSVSWYQQVLGQGPQFIFQYYEKEERGRGNFPDRFSARQFPNYSSELNVNALLLGDSALYLCASSPRDRDNYGYTFGSGTRLTVV.

V is TRBV9 and J is TRBJ2-1; possible D gene TRBD2, 5 bases. The CDR3 sequence is 13 residues long. Germline CDR1 is SGDLS and CDR2 is YYNGEE. Trimming stripped 3 bases from V and 5 bases from J, with 9 bases between. Here the CDR3 reads CASSDDGNNEQFF. The CDR3 bases are TGTGCCAGCAGCGACGACGGGAACAATGAGCAGTTCTTC.

This rearrangement joins TRBV9 to TRBJ2-5; 7 positions match TRBD1. Germline assignment: CDR1 SGDLS and CDR2 YYNGEE. The CDR3 covers 14 residues. V shed 0 bases and J 3 bases; nucleotides not matched to a gene: 2. The CDR3 coding sequence is TGTGCCAGCAGCGTAGGGGGGACAGAAGAGACCCAGTACTTC. Residues: CASSVGGTEETQYF. Looking up the rest from reference TRBV9 and TRBJ2-5 gives the full variable domain: DSGVTQTPKHLITATGQRVTLRCSPRSGDLSVYWYQQSLDQGLQFLIQYYNGEERAKGNILERFSAQQFPDLHSELNLSSLELGDSALYFCASSVGGTEETQYFGPGTRLLVL.

V gene TRBV27 combines with J gene TRBJ1-5, with 7 bases matching TRBD1. With V trimmed by 5 bases and J by 7 bases, 8 bases remained unmatched. Germline lookup yields CDR1 MNHEY and CDR2 SMNVEV (reference sequence). The CDR3 totals 14 residues. The CDR3 protein is CASSMTGSRQPQHF. In DNA form, the CDR3 reads TGTGCCAGCAGTATGACAGGGTCGAGGCAGCCCCAGCATTTT.

This clone was detected once. This chain's CDR3 is CASSLGQGGQPQHF. In DNA form, the CDR3 reads TGTGCCAGCAGCCTCGGACAGGGGGGACAGCCCCAGCATTTT. The J gene is TRBJ1-5, the V gene TRBV5-6, with 10 bases identical to TRBD1. V lost 4 bases and J lost 7; bases outside the gene matches: 5. The length of the CDR3 is 14 residues. In germline, CDR1 is SGHDT, CDR2 YYEEEE.